The 20 T cell receptor beta chains below were found in one sample sequenced in a study of T cells in narcolepsy. Profiling relied on immunoSEQ multiplex PCR, and the TCRdb table lists in-frame clones only, not all of them. This sample has 17,000 or so clones, with 72% found just once. Material: CD45RA- memory CD8+ T cells from PBMCs. Every receptor here comes from a human donor with narcolepsy.

The genes are TRBV6-5 and TRBJ2-7; D not resolved. CDR3 size: 12 residues. Trimming left V 11 bases short and J 3 bases short, with 14 bases between. Germline CDR1 is MNHEY and CDR2 is SVGAGI. The CDR3 here is CAVSQYGYEQYF. CDR3 DNA sequence: TGTGCCGTCTCTCAATATGGCTACGAGCAGTACTTC.

The V gene is TRBV7-6, the J gene TRBJ1-3; no clear D gene. V was cut by 5 bases and J by 16 bases, with 15 bases left in between. The CDR3 sequence is 11 residues long. Looked up from germline, CDR1 is SGHVS and CDR2 is FNYEAQ. The CDR3 region has the DNA TGTGCCAGCAGCCCCGGTCCCGATCCGTATTTT. It encodes CASSPGPDPYF.

The chain recombines TRBV5-6 with TRBJ2-4; 10 nucleotides line up with TRBD1. The J segment lost 2 bases and the V segment lost 0 bases, leaving 8 bases of the junction unmatched. CDR1 SGHDT and CDR2 YYEEEE come from the germline V gene. This CDR3 contains 18 residues. CDR3 amino acids: CASSLEPTGGAPKNIQYF. As DNA, the CDR3 is TGTGCCAGCAGCTTGGAACCGACAGGGGGCGCACCCAAAAACATTCAGTACTTC.

A note on this clone: One end of the junction varies from germline; a read error may be responsible. The chain employs TRBV11-2 and TRBJ2-1; 7 bases are shared with TRBD1. The V gene's germline CDR1 is SGHAT and CDR2 FQNNGV. The CDR3 loop spans 17 amino acids. The CDR3 loop reads CASGLGSGTDIYNEQFF. The DNA for the CDR3 is TGTGCCAGCGGCTTAGGTTCTGGGACAGATATTTACAATGAGCAGTTCTTC.

The chain employs TRBV5-8 and TRBJ2-7; 8 nucleotides align to TRBD2. The V gene's germline CDR1 is SGHTS and CDR2 YDEGEE. CDR3 length equals 16 residues. The ends lost 0 bases at V and 1 base at J; junction bases unmatched: 6. In DNA form, the CDR3 reads TGTGCCAGCAGCTTGGTGATTAGCGGGGCATCCTACGAGCAGTACTTC. Its translation: CASSLVISGASYEQYF.

Notes on this clone: One junction end does not reproduce the germline sequence, and a read error may be involved. The V gene is TRBV20-1, the J gene TRBJ2-3; maybe TRBD1 (6 bases). Germline-derived CDR1 and CDR2 are DFQATT and SNEGSKA (reference sequence). This CDR3 contains 8 residues. The CDR3 sequence is CSASGQLF. The CDR3 DNA follows: TGCAGTGCGTCCGGACAGTTGTTT.

Remarks on this clone: Other DNA sequences from this sample encode an identical CDR3 as well. The chain links TRBV7-8 to TRBJ2-1; TRBD2 matches 14 bases. CDR3 length: 18 amino acids. Germline V gene lookup returns CDR1 SGHVS and CDR2 FQNEAQ. Trimming cost V 5 bases and J 8 bases; bases outside gene matches: 14. DNA of the CDR3: TGTGCCAGCAGCCCTGGGACTAGCGGGAGAAATAGGCGGGATGAGCAGTTCTTC. Its translation: CASSPGTSGRNRRDEQFF.

The rearrangement links TRBV30 to TRBJ2-7, with D tentatively TRBD2 (6 bases). Trimming removed 4 bases from V and 6 bases from J, with 13 bases in between. The CDR3 is 12 amino acids. Germline CDR1 GTSNPN, CDR2 SVGIG (reference sequence). The CDR3 nucleotides read TGTGCCTGGAAAGCCCTGGGGGGCGAGCAGTACTTC. Encoded protein: CAWKALGGEQYF.

By its share, this clone is medium-sized. The V call is TRBV7-8, the J call TRBJ1-3; 7 positions match TRBD1. The V gene's germline CDR1 is SGHVS and CDR2 FQNEAQ. V shed 5 bases and J 0 bases; nucleotides not matched to a gene: 7. The CDR3 consists of 16 residues. The CDR3 spells CASSTWGQHSGNTIYF. The CDR3 DNA reads TGTGCCAGCAGCACGTGGGGACAGCACTCTGGAAACACCATATATTTT.

The chain uses TRBV27 and TRBJ2-1; either TRBD1 or TRBD2 may supply D (6 bases each). The ends were cut back, 4 bases at V and 4 bases at J, with 11 bases in the middle. CDR1 MNHEY and CDR2 SMNVEV come from the germline V gene (reference sequence). This CDR3 region has 14 residues. The DNA of the CDR3 is TGTGCCAGCAGTTCCAGGGGAGGATACAATGAGCAGTTCTTC. Translating it yields CASSSRGGYNEQFF.

The rearrangement uses TRBV12-5 and TRBJ2-7; the D is unclear. V was pared by 7 bases and J by 7 bases, with 8 bases between. The CDR3 length is 10 residues. Germline V gene data show CDR1 as LGHNT and CDR2 as FRNRAP. The CDR3 loop reads CASATREQYF. The CDR3 bases are TGTGCTAGTGCCACCCGGGAGCAGTACTTC.

The chain recombines TRBV10-3 with TRBJ2-1, with 11 bases matching TRBD2. The CDR3 extends over 15 amino acids. V gave up 2 bases and J gave up 5 bases; unmatched junction bases: 2. Germline V gene sequence: CDR1 ENHRY, CDR2 SYGVKD. The CDR3 sequence: CAISEASGRNNEQFF. The CDR3 bases are TGTGCCATCAGTGAGGCTAGCGGGAGGAACAATGAGCAGTTCTTC.

This chain uses TRBV5-4 with TRBJ2-7, with TRBD1 matching over 9 bases. V lost 4 bases and J lost 5; bases outside the gene matches: 7. There are 14 residues in the CDR3. Germline V gene sequence: CDR1 SGHNT, CDR2 YYREEE (reference sequence). The CDR3 loop is CASSVPGQGNEQYF. The CDR3 DNA sequence: TGTGCCAGCAGCGTACCTGGACAGGGGAACGAGCAGTACTTC.

The chain is built from TRBV29-1 and TRBJ2-1; D unclear. Germline CDR1 is SQVTM and CDR2 is ANQGSEA. V lost 7 bases to trimming and J lost 5 bases, with 9 bases between them. The CDR3 runs to 11 residues. The DNA of the CDR3 is TGCAGCGCTCGGTTTGACAATGAGCAGTTCTTC. As protein: CSARFDNEQFF.

The chain links TRBV7-9 to TRBJ2-1; D is uncertain. CDR3 length equals 13 residues. The V end was cut by 2 bases, the J end by 3 bases, with 5 bases between. CDR1 is SEHNR, CDR2 FQNEAQ, per germline (reference sequence). CDR3 sequence (DNA): TGTGCCAGCAGCTTATTAGACTACAATGAGCAGTTCTTC. Protein product: CASSLLDYNEQFF.

A remark on this clone: The sample carries other DNA sequences with the same CDR3. The V and J genes are TRBV4-1 and TRBJ2-7; D unresolved. CDR1 and CDR2 (germline): MGHRA, YSYEKL. V lost 3 bases, J lost 2 bases, and 8 bases lay in between. The CDR3 consists of 13 residues. CDR3 residues: CASSQTPTYEQYF. The CDR3 DNA reads TGCGCCAGCAGCCAGACACCTACCTACGAGCAGTACTTC.

This chain links TRBV23-1 with TRBJ1-2; 11 bases map to TRBD1. TRBV23-1 is filed as an ORF, its function uncertain. The CDR3 is 16 amino acids. J was trimmed by 7 bases and V by 4 bases; bases with no gene match: 11. CDR3 sequence reads: CASSPSAGQGASGYTF. In DNA, the CDR3 is TGCGCCAGCAGTCCCTCGGCCGGACAGGGGGCGAGTGGCTACACCTTC.

This chain links TRBV5-6 with TRBJ1-2; 8 bases map to TRBD1. Germline values: CDR1 SGHDT, CDR2 YYEEEE. The junction had 4 bases not matched to a gene; V was cut back by 0 bases and J by 6 bases. The CDR3 is made up of 14 amino acids. In nucleotides, the CDR3 is TGTGCCAGCAGCTTGGCAGGGGGCATTGATGGCTACACCTTC. Protein sequence: CASSLAGGIDGYTF.

The chain recombines TRBV9 with TRBJ2-5, with 10 bases lining up with TRBD2. The length of the CDR3 is 16 residues. The V gene end was trimmed by 2 bases and the J gene end by 4 bases; junction bases not matched to a gene: 8. Per the germline V gene, CDR1 is SGDLS and CDR2 is YYNGEE. CDR3 region: CASSVLAGALRETQYF. CDR3 coding DNA: TGTGCCAGCAGCGTGCTAGCGGGGGCCCTGAGAGAGACCCAGTACTTC.

The chain uses TRBV7-9 and TRBJ1-2; a weak D match, TRBD1 (5 bases). The V gene lost 5 bases and the J gene lost 9 bases, with 22 bases spanning the gap. The CDR3 loop spans 15 amino acids. Germline V lookup: CDR1 SEHNR, CDR2 FQNEAQ (reference sequence). The DNA for the CDR3 is TGTGCCAGCAGCGCCGGGGACGGAATGCTTACTAGCTACACCTTC. Translated, it gives CASSAGDGMLTSYTF.